This TCR beta chain derives from a study of blood T cells in healthy people across ages. V was pared by 1 base and J by 9 bases, with 19 bases between. The CDR3 has 16 amino acids. Germline CDR1 reads SGHTA; CDR2 reads FQGNSA. Using a J-beta primer mix together with a sample-barcoded 5' primer, a second PCR was run for about 6 to 11 cycles. TCRdb independently ran MiXCR on the 5' RACE reads; one entry per CDR3 protein. Found here are roughly 500,000 distinct CDR3 sequences, 24% of them singletons; the top ten hold 7.5% to 9%. This clonotype was seen a handful of times. The data also belong to a second study, concerning T cells of mothers and their children. Per that study: Both sample barcodes and 2-4 random nucleotides came from the M1S primer of the second PCR.

Sample: blood. The genes are TRBV7-2 and TRBJ2-4; D is possibly TRBD1 or TRBD2 (7 bases each). This TCR came from a boy younger than 18 in good health. The CDR3 reads CASSLVRQGGSGIQYF. The DNA for the CDR3 is TGTGCCAGCAGCTTAGTTAGGCAGGGGGGGTCGGGCATTCAGTACTTC.